The sequence of this T cell receptor beta chain was determined in a study of ipilimumab plus nivolumab after autologous stem cell transplantation. Study details: DLBCL patients had primary refractory or relapsed disease. General study findings and limits: Per the authors, repertoire, Treg and microbiota data justify further study.

The sample holds one count of this clone. Its antigen is not known. Trimming shortened V by 1 base and J by 0 bases, and 10 bases separated the two germline ends. This CDR3 spans 15 amino acids. Germline V gives CDR1 SGHTA, CDR2 FQGNSA. The method was immunoSEQ multiplex PCR; TCRdb's version includes in-frame clones alone and lacks a portion of them. Altogether some 19,000 clones are present, 65% to 85% being singletons, with the ten largest covering around 6.8%. Patients got ipilimumab 1 mg/kg beginning 14 to 28 days post-transplant. Through week 26, nivolumab 3 mg/kg IV was given weeks 1, 4, 7, 10, then biweekly.

The source material was PBMCs, sampled in a trial of ipilimumab plus nivolumab as post-transplant consolidation. The TCR originated in a male donor with diffuse large B-cell lymphoma. This sequence joins TRBV7-2 and TRBJ2-7, with D perhaps TRBD1 (6 bases). This CDR3 is CASSLGGGSSYEQYF. In DNA, the CDR3 is TGTGCCAGCAGCTTAGGAGGGGGTAGCTCCTACGAGCAGTACTTC.